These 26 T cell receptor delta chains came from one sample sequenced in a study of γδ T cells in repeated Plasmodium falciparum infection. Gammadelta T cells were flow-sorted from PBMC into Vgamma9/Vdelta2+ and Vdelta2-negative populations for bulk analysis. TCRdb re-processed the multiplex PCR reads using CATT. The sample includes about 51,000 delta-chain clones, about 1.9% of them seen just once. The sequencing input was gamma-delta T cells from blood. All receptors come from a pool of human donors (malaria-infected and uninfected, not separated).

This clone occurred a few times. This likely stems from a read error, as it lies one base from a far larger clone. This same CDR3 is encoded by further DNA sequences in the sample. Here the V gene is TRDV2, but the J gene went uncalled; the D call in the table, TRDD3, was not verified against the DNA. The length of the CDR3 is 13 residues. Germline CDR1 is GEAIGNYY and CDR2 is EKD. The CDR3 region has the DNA TGTGCCTGTGACCTACTGGGGGATAATAAACTCATTTTT. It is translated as CACDLLGDNKLIF.

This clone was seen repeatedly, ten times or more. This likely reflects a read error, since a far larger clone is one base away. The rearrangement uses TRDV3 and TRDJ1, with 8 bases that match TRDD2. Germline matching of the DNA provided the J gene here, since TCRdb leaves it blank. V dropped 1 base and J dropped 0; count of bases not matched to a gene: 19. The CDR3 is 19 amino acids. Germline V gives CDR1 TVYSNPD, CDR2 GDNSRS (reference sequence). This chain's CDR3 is CAFTFFLHHYWEHTDKLIF. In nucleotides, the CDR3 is TGTGCCTTTACTTTCTTCCTACATCATTACTGGGAACACACCGATAAACTCATCTTT.

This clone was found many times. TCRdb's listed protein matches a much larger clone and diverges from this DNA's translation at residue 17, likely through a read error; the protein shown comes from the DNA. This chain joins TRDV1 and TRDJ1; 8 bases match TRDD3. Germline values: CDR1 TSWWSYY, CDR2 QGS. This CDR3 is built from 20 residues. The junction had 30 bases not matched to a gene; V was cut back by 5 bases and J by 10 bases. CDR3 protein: CALGPRSRSYVKLGDPALIF. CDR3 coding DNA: TGTGCTCTTGGGCCCCGGTCGCGGTCCTACGTTAAGCTGGGGGACCCTGCACTCATCTTT.

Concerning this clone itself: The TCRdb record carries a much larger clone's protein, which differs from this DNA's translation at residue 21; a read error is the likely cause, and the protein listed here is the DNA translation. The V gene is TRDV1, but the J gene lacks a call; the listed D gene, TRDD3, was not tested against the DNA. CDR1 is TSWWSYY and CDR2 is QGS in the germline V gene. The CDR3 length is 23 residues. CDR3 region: CALGELVHPRYQGRIGGTDKPIF. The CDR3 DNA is TGTGCTCTTGGGGAACTAGTTCACCCGAGGTATCAAGGTCGGATAGGAGGCACCGATAAACCCATCTTT.

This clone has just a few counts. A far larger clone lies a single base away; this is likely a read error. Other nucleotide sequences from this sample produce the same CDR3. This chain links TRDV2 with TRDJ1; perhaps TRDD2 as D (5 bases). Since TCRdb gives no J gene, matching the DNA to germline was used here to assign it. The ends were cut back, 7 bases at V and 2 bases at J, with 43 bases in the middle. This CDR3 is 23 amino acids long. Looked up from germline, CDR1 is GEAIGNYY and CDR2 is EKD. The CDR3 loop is CACDSIALPRVHGPPRGTDKLIF. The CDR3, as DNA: TGTGCCTGCGACTCCATAGCTCTTCCGAGGGTCCACGGCCCCCCGCGTGGGACCGATAAACTCATCTTT.

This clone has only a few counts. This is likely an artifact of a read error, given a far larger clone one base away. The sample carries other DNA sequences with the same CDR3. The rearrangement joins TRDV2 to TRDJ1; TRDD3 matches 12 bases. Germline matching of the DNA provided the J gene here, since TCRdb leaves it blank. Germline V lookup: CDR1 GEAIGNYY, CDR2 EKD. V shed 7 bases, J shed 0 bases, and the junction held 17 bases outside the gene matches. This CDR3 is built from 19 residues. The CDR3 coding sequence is TGTGCCTGCGAGACAATTACTGGGGGATACACCGGAGACACCGATAAACTCATCTTT. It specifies CACETITGGYTGDTDKLIF.

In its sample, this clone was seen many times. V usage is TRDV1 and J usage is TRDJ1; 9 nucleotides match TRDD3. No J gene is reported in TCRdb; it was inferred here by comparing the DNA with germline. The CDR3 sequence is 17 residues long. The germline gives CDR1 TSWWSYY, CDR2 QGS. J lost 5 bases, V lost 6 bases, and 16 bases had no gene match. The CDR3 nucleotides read TGTGCTCTTGGTCTTCCTGAGGGACTGGGGGAGTGGGATAAACTCATCTTT. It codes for CALGLPEGLGEWDKLIF.

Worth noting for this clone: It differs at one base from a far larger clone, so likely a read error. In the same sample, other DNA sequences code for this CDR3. The CDR3 is CALGELPHIRLIF. In DNA form, the CDR3 reads TGTGCTCTTGGGGAGCTACCCCATATAAGACTCATCTTT. This chain links TRDV1 with TRDJ1; D remains ambiguous. As TCRdb names no J gene, one was assigned here on the basis of a DNA match to germline. The CDR3 is 13 residues long. Trimming shortened V by 3 bases and J by 10 bases, and 15 bases separated the two germline ends. Germline V gives CDR1 TSWWSYY, CDR2 QGS.

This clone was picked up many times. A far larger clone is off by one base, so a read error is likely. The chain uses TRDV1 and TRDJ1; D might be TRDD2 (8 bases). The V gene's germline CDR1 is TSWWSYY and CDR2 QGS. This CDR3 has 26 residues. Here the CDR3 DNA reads TGTGCTCCTGGGGAACAACGGCGAAATCCGACTTCCTTCCTAAACTGGGGAGCTACGTACACCGATAAACTCATCTTT. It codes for CAPGEQRRNPTSFLNWGATYTDKLIF.

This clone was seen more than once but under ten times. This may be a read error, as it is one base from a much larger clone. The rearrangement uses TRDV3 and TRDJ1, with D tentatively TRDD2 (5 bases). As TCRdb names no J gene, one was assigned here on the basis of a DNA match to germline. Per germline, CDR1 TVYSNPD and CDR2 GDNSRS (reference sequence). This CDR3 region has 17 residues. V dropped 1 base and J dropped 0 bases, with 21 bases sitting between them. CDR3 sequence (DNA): TGTGCCTTTACCTACCTGCTAGACACTTTGTACACCGATAAACTCATCTTT. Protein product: CAFTYLLDTLYTDKLIF.

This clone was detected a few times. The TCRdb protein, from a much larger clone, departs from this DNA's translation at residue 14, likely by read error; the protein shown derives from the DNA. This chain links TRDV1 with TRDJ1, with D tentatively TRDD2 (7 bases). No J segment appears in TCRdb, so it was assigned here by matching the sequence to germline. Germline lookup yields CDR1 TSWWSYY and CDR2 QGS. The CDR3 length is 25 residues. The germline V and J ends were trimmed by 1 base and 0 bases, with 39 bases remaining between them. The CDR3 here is CALGEPHFLRGSLLWGASYTDKLIF. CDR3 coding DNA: TGTGCTCTTGGGGAACCTCATTTCCTACGGGGTTCGTTACTCTGGGGAGCCTCCTACACCGATAAACTCATCTTT.

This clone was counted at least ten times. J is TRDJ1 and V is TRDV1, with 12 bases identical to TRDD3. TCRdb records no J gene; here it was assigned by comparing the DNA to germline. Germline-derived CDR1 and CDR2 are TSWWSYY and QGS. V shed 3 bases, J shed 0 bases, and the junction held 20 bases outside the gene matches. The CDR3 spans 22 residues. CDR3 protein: CALGDLTPGVLGDTWYTDKLIF. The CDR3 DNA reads TGTGCTCTTGGGGACCTAACTCCAGGCGTACTGGGGGATACATGGTACACCGATAAACTCATCTTT.

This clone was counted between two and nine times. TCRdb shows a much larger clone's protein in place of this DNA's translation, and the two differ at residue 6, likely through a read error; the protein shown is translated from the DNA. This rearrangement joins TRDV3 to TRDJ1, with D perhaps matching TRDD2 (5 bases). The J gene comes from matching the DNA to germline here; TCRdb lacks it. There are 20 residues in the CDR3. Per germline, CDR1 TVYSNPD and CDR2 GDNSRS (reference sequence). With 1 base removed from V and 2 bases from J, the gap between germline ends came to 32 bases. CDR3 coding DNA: TGTGCCTTTAAGGGCTCTAACCAACGGCCCATTTTCCCTACTACCGATAAACTCATCTTT. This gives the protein CAFKGSNQRPIFPTTDKLIF.

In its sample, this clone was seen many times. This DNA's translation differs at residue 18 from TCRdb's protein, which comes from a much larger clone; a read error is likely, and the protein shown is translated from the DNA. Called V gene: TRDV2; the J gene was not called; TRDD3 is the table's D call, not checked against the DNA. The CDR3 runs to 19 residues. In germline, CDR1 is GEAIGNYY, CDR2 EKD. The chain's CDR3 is CACDTVGVGDTGNEVKLTF. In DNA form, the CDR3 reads TGTGCCTGTGACACCGTTGGGGTGGGGGATACGGGAAATGAGGTAAAACTCACCTTT.

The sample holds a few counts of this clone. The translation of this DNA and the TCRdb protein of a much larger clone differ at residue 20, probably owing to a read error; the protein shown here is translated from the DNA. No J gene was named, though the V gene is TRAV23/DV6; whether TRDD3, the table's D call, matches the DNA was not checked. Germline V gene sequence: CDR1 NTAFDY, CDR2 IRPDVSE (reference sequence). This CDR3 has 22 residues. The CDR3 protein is CAAREPHEYWGIRGLHTDKPIF. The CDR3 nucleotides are TGTGCAGCTCGTGAACCCCACGAGTACTGGGGGATACGGGGGCTCCACACCGATAAACCCATCTTT.

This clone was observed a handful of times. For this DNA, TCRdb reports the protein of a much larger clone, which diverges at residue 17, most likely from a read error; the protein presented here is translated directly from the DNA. DNA of the CDR3: TGTGCTCTTGGGGTCCCACGGGCCTTCTTTTATTACTGGGGGATACCCGGTAAACTCATCTTT. Its protein product is CALGVPRAFFYYWGIPGKLIF. The J gene is TRDJ1, the V gene TRDV1; 12 bases align to TRDD3. TCRdb is silent on the J gene; assignment here came from matching the DNA to germline. This CDR3 comprises 21 residues. The V and J ends lost 4 bases and 7 bases, in that order; junction bases with no gene match: 25. Germline-derived CDR1 and CDR2 are TSWWSYY and QGS.

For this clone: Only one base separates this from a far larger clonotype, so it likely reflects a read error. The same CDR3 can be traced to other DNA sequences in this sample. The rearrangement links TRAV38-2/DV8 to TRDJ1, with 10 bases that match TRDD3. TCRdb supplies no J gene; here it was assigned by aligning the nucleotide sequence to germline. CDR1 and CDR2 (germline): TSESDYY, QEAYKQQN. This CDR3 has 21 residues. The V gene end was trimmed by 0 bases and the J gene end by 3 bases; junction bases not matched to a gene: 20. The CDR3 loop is CAYRSATPPGLGDNFADKLIF. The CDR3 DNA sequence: TGTGCTTATAGGAGCGCGACCCCGCCCGGCCTGGGGGATAACTTCGCCGATAAACTCATCTTT.

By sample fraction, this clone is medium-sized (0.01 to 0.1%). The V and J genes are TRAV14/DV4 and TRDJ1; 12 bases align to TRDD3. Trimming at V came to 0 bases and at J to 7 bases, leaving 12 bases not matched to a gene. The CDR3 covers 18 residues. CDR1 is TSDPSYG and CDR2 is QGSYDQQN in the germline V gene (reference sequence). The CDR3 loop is CAMREGTFSLGDTVKLIF. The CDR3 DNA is TGTGCAATGAGAGAGGGGACCTTCTCTCTGGGGGATACGGTTAAACTCATCTTT.

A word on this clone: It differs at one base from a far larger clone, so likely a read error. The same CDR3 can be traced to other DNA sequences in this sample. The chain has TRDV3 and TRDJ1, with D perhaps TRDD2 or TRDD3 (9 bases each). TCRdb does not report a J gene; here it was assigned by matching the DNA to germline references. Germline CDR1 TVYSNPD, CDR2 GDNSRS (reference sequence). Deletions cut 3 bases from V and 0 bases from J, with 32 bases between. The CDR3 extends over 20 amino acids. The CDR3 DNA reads TGTGCCTTCAGAATCCTTCCTACGAGGGGATACGGGGGGTACACCGATAAACTCATCTTT. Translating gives CAFRILPTRGYGGYTDKLIF.

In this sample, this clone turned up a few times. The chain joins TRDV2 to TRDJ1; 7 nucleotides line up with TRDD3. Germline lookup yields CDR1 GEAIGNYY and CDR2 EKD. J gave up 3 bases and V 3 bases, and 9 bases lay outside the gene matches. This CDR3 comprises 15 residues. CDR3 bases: TGTGCCTGTGACCAAAGGCTGGGGGCCCCCGATAAACTCATCTTT. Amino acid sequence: CACDQRLGAPDKLIF.

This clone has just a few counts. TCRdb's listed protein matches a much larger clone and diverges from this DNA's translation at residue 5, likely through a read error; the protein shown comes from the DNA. The CDR3, as DNA: TGTGCTCTTGGGCTACGCTTGGGGGAAACTCCGACAGCACAACTCTTCTTT. Translation: CALGLRLGETPTAQLFF. The V gene is TRDV1, the J gene TRDJ2; 7 bases fit TRDD3. TCRdb leaves out the J gene; it was filled in here by matching the DNA to germline. V was clipped by 5 bases and J by 4 bases; unmatched bases: 13. Germline V CDR1 and CDR2: TSWWSYY, QGS. The CDR3 loop spans 17 amino acids.

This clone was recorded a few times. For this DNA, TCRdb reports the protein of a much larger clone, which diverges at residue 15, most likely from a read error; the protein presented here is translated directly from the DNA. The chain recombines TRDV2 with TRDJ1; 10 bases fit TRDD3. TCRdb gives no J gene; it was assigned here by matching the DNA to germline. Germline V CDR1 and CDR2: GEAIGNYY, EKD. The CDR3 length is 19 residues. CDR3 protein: CACDTVGVGDTRQTGKLIF. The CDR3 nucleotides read TGTGCCTGTGACACCGTGGGAGTGGGGGATACTCGGCAGACCGGTAAACTCATCTTT.

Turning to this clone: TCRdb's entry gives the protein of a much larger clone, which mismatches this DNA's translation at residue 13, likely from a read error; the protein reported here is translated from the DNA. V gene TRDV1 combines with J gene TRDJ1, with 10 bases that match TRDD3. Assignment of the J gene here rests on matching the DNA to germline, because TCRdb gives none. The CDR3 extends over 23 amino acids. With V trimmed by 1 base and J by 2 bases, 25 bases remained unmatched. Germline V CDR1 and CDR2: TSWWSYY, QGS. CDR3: CALGERWVYPLLRGIRETDKLIF. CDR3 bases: TGTGCTCTTGGGGAACGGTGGGTCTACCCCCTTTTGCGGGGGATACGCGAAACCGATAAACTCATCTTT.

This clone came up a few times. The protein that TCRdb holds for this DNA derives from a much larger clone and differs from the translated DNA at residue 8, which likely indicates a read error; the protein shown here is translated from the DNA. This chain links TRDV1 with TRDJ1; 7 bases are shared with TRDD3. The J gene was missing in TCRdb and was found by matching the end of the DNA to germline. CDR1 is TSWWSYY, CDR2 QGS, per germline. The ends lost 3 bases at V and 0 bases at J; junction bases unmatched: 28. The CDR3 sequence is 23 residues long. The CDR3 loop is CALGEERALRGGGTRRYTDKLIF. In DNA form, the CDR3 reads TGTGCTCTTGGGGAGGAACGAGCCCTACGGGGTGGGGGAACCCGGCGCTACACCGATAAACTCATCTTT.

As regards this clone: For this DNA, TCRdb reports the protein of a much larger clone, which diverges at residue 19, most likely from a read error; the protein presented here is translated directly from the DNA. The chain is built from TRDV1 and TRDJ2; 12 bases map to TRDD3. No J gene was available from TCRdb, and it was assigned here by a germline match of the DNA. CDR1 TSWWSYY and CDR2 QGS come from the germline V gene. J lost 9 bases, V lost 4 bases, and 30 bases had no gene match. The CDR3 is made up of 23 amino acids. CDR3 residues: CALGGRTPTGDWGILPYLPQLFF. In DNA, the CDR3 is TGTGCTCTTGGGGGAAGGACCCCAACAGGAGACTGGGGGATACTGCCATATCTTCCACAACTCTTCTTT.

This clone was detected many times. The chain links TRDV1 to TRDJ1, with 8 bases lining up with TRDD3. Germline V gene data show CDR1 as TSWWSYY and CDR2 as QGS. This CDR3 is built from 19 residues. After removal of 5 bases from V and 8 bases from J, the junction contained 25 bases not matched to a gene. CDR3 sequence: CALGNPISYWGSLTLKLIF. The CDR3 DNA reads TGTGCTCTTGGGAACCCTATTTCGTACTGGGGGTCGCTAACACTCAAACTCATCTTT.